A single sample gave rise to the 27 T cell receptor beta chains below, sequenced in a study of OX40 agonist ivuxolimab in advanced cancers. Libraries were prepared by immunoSEQ multiplex PCR; TCRdb keeps only in-frame clonotypes and omits some of them. The table lists around 21,000 clones, around four fifths of them singletons. Source: CD4+ or CD8+ T cells sorted from blood, taken in a trial of the OX40 agonist ivuxolimab. The source of these receptors is an adult with an advanced solid tumor such as melanoma, head and neck, liver or kidney cancer.

This chain connects TRBV5-6 to TRBJ2-2, with 10 bases matching TRBD1. Looked up from germline, CDR1 is SGHDT and CDR2 is YYEEEE. CDR3 length: 15 residues. Unmatched junction bases numbered 4, after V lost 2 bases and J lost 6 bases. CDR3 sequence (DNA): TGTGCCAGCAGCTTCGGGACAGGGGAAGCCGGGGAGCTGTTTTTT. Protein sequence: CASSFGTGEAGELFF.

The chain has TRBV13 and TRBJ2-1, with a tentative D call TRBD2 (7 bases). This CDR3 has 15 residues. V shed 3 bases and J shed 9 bases, with 18 bases lying between them. Germline values: CDR1 PRHDT, CDR2 FYEKMQ (reference sequence). The CDR3 region has the DNA TGTGCCAGCAGCTTGGGGGCACCAACTAGCGTTGAGCAGTTCTTC. Protein sequence: CASSLGAPTSVEQFF.

The J gene is TRBJ1-1, the V gene TRBV7-9, with TRBD1 as a possible D gene (5 bases). The CDR3 runs 14 residues. V was shortened by 3 bases and J by 4 bases, with 12 bases between the two germline ends. The germline V gene has CDR1 SEHNR and CDR2 FQNEAQ (reference sequence). The CDR3 bases are TGTGCCAGCAGCTTGGGGGGTATAGCCACTGAAGCTTTCTTT. Translated, it gives CASSLGGIATEAFF.

The CDR3 DNA is TGTGCCAGCAGCCTTGGACTAGACTACGAGCAGTACTTC. Its translation: CASSLGLDYEQYF. The rearrangement uses TRBV4-2 and TRBJ2-7; 7 bases line up with TRBD2. After removal of 4 bases from V and 3 bases from J, the junction contained 3 bases not matched to a gene. The length of the CDR3 is 13 residues. Germline loops: CDR1 LGHNA, CDR2 YNFKEQ.

This clone was recorded only once. The junction and the germline gene differ at one end; a read error may be behind it. V and J are TRBV28 and TRBJ1-1; a weak D match, TRBD1 (5 bases). Germline values: CDR1 MDHEN, CDR2 SYDVKM. The CDR3 sequence is 14 residues long. The CDR3 nucleotides read TGTGCCAGCCGAATCGGGGCGGGGAACTCTGAAGCTTTCTTT. This sequence encodes CASRIGAGNSEAFF.

This clone is judged medium-sized (0.01 to 0.1%). Additional DNA sequences in this sample encode the identical CDR3. The V call is TRBV7-8, the J call TRBJ1-5, with TRBD1 identical over 7 bases. The CDR3 extends over 14 amino acids. Germline V gene sequence: CDR1 SGHVS, CDR2 FQNEAQ. J lost 2 bases, V lost 5 bases, and 3 bases had no gene match. CDR3 in amino acids: CASSPGTGNQPQHF. In DNA form, the CDR3 reads TGTGCCAGCAGCCCCGGGACAGGCAATCAGCCCCAGCATTTT.

The V gene is TRBV5-1, the J gene TRBJ2-3, with D possibly matching TRBD2 (6 bases). Trimming shortened V by 0 bases and J by 3 bases, and 8 bases separated the two germline ends. The CDR3 runs to 14 residues. Germline CDR1 reads SGHRS; CDR2 reads YFSETQ. CDR3 in amino acids: CASSLESGTDTQYF. CDR3 coding DNA: TGCGCCAGCAGCTTGGAAAGCGGGACAGATACGCAGTATTTT.

The chain uses TRBV5-6 and TRBJ2-3; D call uncertain. Looked up from germline, CDR1 is SGHDT and CDR2 is YYEEEE. V dropped 2 bases and J dropped 2 bases, with 18 bases sitting between them. This CDR3 is built from 17 residues. Here the CDR3 DNA reads TGTGCCAGCAGCTTAATCGTCGCTAGTGAGACCACAGATACGCAGTATTTT. This encodes CASSLIVASETTDTQYF.

The chain combines TRBV6-5 with TRBJ2-1; TRBD2 aligns across 13 bases. J was trimmed by 9 bases and V by 8 bases; bases with no gene match: 4. Germline CDR1 and CDR2: MNHEY and SVGAGI. The CDR3 runs to 13 residues. CDR3 nucleotide sequence: TGTGCCAGCCGGACTAGCGGGAGTGTTGAGCAGTTCTTC. It specifies CASRTSGSVEQFF.

The J gene is TRBJ2-5, the V gene TRBV10-3; TRBD2 matches at 14 bases. Trimming at V came to 3 bases and at J to 4 bases, leaving 7 bases not matched to a gene. Germline values: CDR1 ENHRY, CDR2 SYGVKD. This CDR3 contains 17 residues. The CDR3 loop is CAISDNRGLAGAETQYF. In nucleotides, the CDR3 is TGTGCCATCAGTGATAATAGGGGACTAGCGGGAGCAGAGACCCAGTACTTC.

The J gene is TRBJ2-7, the V gene TRBV14, with D uncertain. V dropped 3 bases and J dropped 1 base, with 13 bases sitting between them. The CDR3 spans 15 residues. Germline values: CDR1 SGHDN, CDR2 FVKESK. The CDR3 DNA sequence: TGTGCCAGCAGCCACCTCGAGACACCTTCCTACGAGCAGTACTTC. Translation gives CASSHLETPSYEQYF.

The V call is TRBV5-1, the J call TRBJ2-5, with 12 positions matching TRBD2. The germline V gene has CDR1 SGHRS and CDR2 YFSETQ. Trimming at V came to 3 bases and at J to 6 bases, leaving 6 bases not matched to a gene. This CDR3 comprises 15 residues. The CDR3 sequence is CASSSLAGGRQTQYF. The CDR3 DNA follows: TGCGCCAGCAGCTCCCTAGCGGGAGGGCGACAGACCCAGTACTTC.

The rearrangement uses TRBV9 and TRBJ2-1; D ambiguous. Germline V lookup: CDR1 SGDLS, CDR2 YYNGEE. The CDR3 is made up of 12 amino acids. V was pared by 4 bases and J by 1 base, with 3 bases between. CDR3 nucleotide sequence: TGTGCCAGCAGCCCTTCCTACAATGAGCAGTTCTTC. Translation gives CASSPSYNEQFF.

The chain couples TRBV10-3 to TRBJ1-5, with D unresolved. The CDR3 has 15 residues. Germline CDR1 reads ENHRY; CDR2 reads SYGVKD. The ends were cut back, 4 bases at V and 0 bases at J, with 10 bases in the middle. The CDR3 coding sequence is TGTGCCATCAGTGGGACGGGAGATAGCAATCAGCCCCAGCATTTT. Residues: CAISGTGDSNQPQHF.

The chain couples TRBV13 to TRBJ2-1, with TRBD2 identical over 15 bases. Per germline, CDR1 PRHDT and CDR2 FYEKMQ (reference sequence). CDR3 length: 15 residues. V lost 4 bases and J lost 9; bases outside the gene matches: 4. CDR3 coding DNA: TGTGCCAGCAGCTCCGGACTAGCGGGAGGGCTTGAGCAGTTCTTC. It codes for CASSSGLAGGLEQFF.

This rearrangement joins TRBV27 to TRBJ1-1, with a weak D call TRBD1 (5 bases). The CDR3 is 14 amino acids. CDR1 is MNHEY, CDR2 SMNVEV, per germline (reference sequence). Trimming took off 5 bases at V and 11 bases at J, with 21 bases between the two ends. CDR3 DNA: TGTGCCAGCAGTCCCCCATCCCGACAGTACCCCGCTTTCTTT. Translation: CASSPPSRQYPAFF.

The chain couples TRBV11-2 to TRBJ2-7, with D possibly TRBD2 on 6 matching bases. CDR1 is SGHAT and CDR2 is FQNNGV in the germline V gene. V was pared by 1 base and J by 5 bases, with 18 bases between. The length of the CDR3 is 16 residues. CDR3 DNA sequence: TGTGCCAGCAGCTTAGTTTTGCGGGGAAAAAACAACGAGCAGTACTTC. Its translation is CASSLVLRGKNNEQYF.

This sequence joins TRBV7-9 and TRBJ2-1, with TRBD2 as a possible D gene (6 bases). The V gene's germline CDR1 is SEHNR and CDR2 FQNEAQ (reference sequence). Trimming cost V 0 bases and J 7 bases, with 13 bases left between them. This CDR3 spans 15 amino acids. Here the CDR3 reads CASSLALRLVNEQFF. CDR3 nucleotide sequence: TGTGCCAGCAGCTTAGCGCTGAGACTAGTTAATGAGCAGTTCTTC.

For the CDR3, the DNA is TGTGCCAGCAGCTTATCTTGGAGATACATCGGGGAGCTGTTTTTT. Its protein product is CASSLSWRYIGELFF. The gene calls are TRBV7-9 and TRBJ2-2; D unclear. The V end lost 2 bases, the J end lost 7 bases, and 14 bases lay between the germline ends. There are 15 residues in the CDR3. From germline, CDR1 is SEHNR and CDR2 FQNEAQ (reference sequence).

V is TRBV29-1 and J is TRBJ1-1; no definite D call. The CDR3 has 13 residues. Trimming cost V 7 bases and J 5 bases, with 17 bases left between them. The germline CDR1 and CDR2 sequences are SQVTM and ANQGSEA. CDR3: CSAQHLWDTEAFF. The CDR3 bases are TGCAGCGCCCAACATCTATGGGATACTGAAGCTTTCTTT.

V is TRBV5-1 and J is TRBJ2-1, with 12 bases aligning to TRBD2. Per the germline V gene, CDR1 is SGHRS and CDR2 is YFSETQ. The V gene end was trimmed by 0 bases and the J gene end by 8 bases; junction bases not matched to a gene: 9. The CDR3 sequence is 17 residues long. CDR3 in DNA: TGCGCCAGCAGCTTGGAACTAGCGGGGGGCTTGGGAGATGAGCAGTTCTTC. Amino acids: CASSLELAGGLGDEQFF.

A word on this clone: Other DNA sequences in the same sample also yield this CDR3. The V gene is TRBV7-6, the J gene TRBJ2-3, with 11 bases that match TRBD2. CDR3 size: 15 residues. Losses at the gene ends were 2 bases for V and 3 bases for J; bases not matched to a gene: 1. Germline-derived CDR1 and CDR2 are SGHVS and FNYEAQ. CDR3 nucleotides: TGTGCCAGCAGCTTAACTAGCGGGAGAACAGATACGCAGTATTTT. Protein product: CASSLTSGRTDTQYF.

The chain uses TRBV7-3 and TRBJ2-2; maybe TRBD2 (6 bases). V was trimmed by 2 bases and J by 4 bases, leaving 11 bases between them. Germline assignment: CDR1 SGHTA and CDR2 FQGTGA. The CDR3 extends over 15 amino acids. The CDR3 DNA reads TGTGCCAGCAGCTTATACTCGGAGGGCACCGGGGAGCTGTTTTTT. Its translation is CASSLYSEGTGELFF.

The V and J genes are TRBV6-6 and TRBJ2-7, with 8 bases matching TRBD2. The germline gives CDR1 MNHNY, CDR2 SVGAGI (reference sequence). The CDR3 totals 15 residues. Losses at the gene ends were 5 bases for V and 4 bases for J; bases not matched to a gene: 10. The CDR3 region is CASSLSGRLGYEQYF. The CDR3 coding sequence is TGTGCCAGCAGTCTCAGCGGGAGACTGGGTTACGAGCAGTACTTC.

This clone was seen a single time. This chain connects TRBV19 to TRBJ2-7, with 7 bases matching TRBD1. The V segment lost 3 bases and the J segment 9 bases; nucleotides outside the gene matches: 17. Germline V gene lookup returns CDR1 LNHDA and CDR2 SQIVND (reference sequence). The CDR3 is 16 residues long. Written as DNA, the CDR3 is TGTGCCAGTAGTATCGGGGAAGACAGGGAACGTTCTCGGCAGTACTTC. Its translation: CASSIGEDRERSRQYF.

Of note for this clone: As the CDR3 is not closed by the conserved phenylalanine or tryptophan, this likely results from a read error. V gene TRBV5-1 combines with J gene TRBJ1-1; TRBD1 aligns across 7 bases. From germline, CDR1 is SGHRS and CDR2 YFSETQ. Losses at the gene ends were 4 bases for V and 0 bases for J; bases not matched to a gene: 6. The CDR3 extends over 15 amino acids. The CDR3 loop reads CASSPKTGLNTEAFL. As DNA, the CDR3 is TGCGCCAGCAGCCCCAAGACAGGGTTGAACACTGAAGCTTTCCTT.

The chain has TRBV2 and TRBJ2-7; TRBD1 aligns across 7 bases. Germline V gene sequence: CDR1 SNHLY, CDR2 FYNNEI. Trimming cost V 4 bases and J 3 bases; bases outside gene matches: 9. This CDR3 is built from 15 residues. CDR3 residues: CASSVDRETFYEQYF. The CDR3 region has the DNA TGTGCCAGCAGTGTTGACAGGGAGACATTCTACGAGCAGTACTTC.